This T cell receptor (beta chain) came from a study of OX40 agonist ivuxolimab in advanced cancers. Here immunoSEQ multiplex PCR was the method, and the copy in TCRdb shows in-frame clones only, minus some. The sample gives tens of thousands of clones, approximately 94% of which show up once; 15% to 18% is in the top ten. The V end lost 0 bases, the J end lost 5 bases, and 8 bases lay between the germline ends. CDR3 size: 13 residues. CDR1 and CDR2 (germline): SSHAT, FNYEAQ (reference sequence). Regarding the study as a whole: Clonal expansion among partial responders at 0.1-3.0 mg/kg ranked near the lowest. Expanded peripheral T cells had an undetermined antigen specificity.

Turning to this clone: Its target is unknown.

Sequencing used CD4+ or CD8+ T cells sorted from blood, obtained in a trial of the OX40 agonist ivuxolimab. The clonotype originates from an adult with an advanced solid tumor such as melanoma, head and neck, liver or kidney cancer. The rearrangement uses TRBV7-7 and TRBJ2-7; maybe TRBD2 (5 bases). The CDR3 DNA is TGTGCCAGCAGCTTAGCCCCGGGGAACGAGCAGTACTTC. This translates into CASSLAPGNEQYF.